Sequencing of this TCR beta chain was carried out in a study of Graves' ophthalmopathy and Graves' hyperthyroidism. Trimming took off 0 bases at V and 2 bases at J, with 17 bases between the two ends. The CDR3 covers 17 residues. Per germline, CDR1 SGDLS and CDR2 YYNGEE. The authors defined stable hyperthyroidism as no ophthalmopathy within 18 months of follow-up. Remarks on this clonotype: Antigen specificity is unknown.

TCR beta CDR3 amplification used RNA transcripts. Second-round multiplex PCR followed a first-round RT-PCR using HTBI primers. TCRdb reprocessed the multiplex PCR reads with MiXCR, giving one entry per CDR3 protein. The profile shows some 370,000 distinct CDR3 sequences, roughly 15% of them singletons. General study results and limits: Blood also held most thyroid clonotypes expanded above 0.001 frequency.

The sample was peripheral blood. The chain links TRBV9 to TRBJ1-1; TRBD1 is a possible D gene (6 bases). The clonotype was recovered from an adult woman with stable Graves' hyperthyroidism. This CDR3 reads CASSVAPLQTGNTEAFF. DNA for the CDR3: TGTGCCAGCAGCGTAGCCCCTCTCCAGACAGGAAACACTGAAGCTTTCTTT.